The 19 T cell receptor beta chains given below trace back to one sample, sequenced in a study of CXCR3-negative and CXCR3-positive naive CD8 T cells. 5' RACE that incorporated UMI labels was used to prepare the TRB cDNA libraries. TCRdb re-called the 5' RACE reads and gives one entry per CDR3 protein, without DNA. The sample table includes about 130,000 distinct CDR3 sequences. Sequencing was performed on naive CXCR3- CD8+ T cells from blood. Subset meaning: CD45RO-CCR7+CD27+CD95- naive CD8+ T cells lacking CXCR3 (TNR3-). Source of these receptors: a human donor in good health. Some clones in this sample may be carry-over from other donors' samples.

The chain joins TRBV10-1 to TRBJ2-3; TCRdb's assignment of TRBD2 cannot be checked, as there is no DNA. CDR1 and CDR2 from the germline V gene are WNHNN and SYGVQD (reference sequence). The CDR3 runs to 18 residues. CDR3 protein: CASSESDGLAASTDTQYF.

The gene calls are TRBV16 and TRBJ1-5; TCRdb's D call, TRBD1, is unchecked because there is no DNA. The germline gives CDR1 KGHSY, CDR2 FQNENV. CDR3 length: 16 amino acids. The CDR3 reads CASSDPGRNSNQPQHF.

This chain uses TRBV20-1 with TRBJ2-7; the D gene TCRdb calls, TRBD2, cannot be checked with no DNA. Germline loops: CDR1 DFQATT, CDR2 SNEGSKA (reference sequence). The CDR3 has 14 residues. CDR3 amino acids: CSALLLADSYEQYF.

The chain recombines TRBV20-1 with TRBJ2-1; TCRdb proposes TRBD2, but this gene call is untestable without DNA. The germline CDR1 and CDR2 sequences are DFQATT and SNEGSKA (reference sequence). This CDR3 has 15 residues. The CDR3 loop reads CSATARESSYNEQFF.

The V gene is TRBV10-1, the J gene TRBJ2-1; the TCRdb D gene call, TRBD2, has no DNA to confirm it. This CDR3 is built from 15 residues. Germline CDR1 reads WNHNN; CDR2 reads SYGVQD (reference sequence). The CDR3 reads CASSENWGLGNEQFF.

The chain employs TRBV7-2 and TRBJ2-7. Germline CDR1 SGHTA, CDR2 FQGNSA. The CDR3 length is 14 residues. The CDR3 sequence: CASSFAGGPYEQYF.

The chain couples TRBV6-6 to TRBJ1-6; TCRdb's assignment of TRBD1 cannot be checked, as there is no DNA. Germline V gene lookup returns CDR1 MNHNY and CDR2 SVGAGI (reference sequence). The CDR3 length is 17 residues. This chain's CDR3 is CASLKEGTSYYNSPLHF.

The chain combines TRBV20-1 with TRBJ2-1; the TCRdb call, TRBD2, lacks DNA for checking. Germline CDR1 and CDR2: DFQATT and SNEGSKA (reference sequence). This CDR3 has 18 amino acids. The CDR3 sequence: CSAPSSGPTVSLANEQFF.

This chain's CDR3 is CASSHSGPSTDTQYF. The chain uses TRBV28 and TRBJ2-3; TCRdb's D call of TRBD2 is untestable without DNA. Per the germline V gene, CDR1 is MDHEN and CDR2 is SYDVKM. This CDR3 spans 15 amino acids.

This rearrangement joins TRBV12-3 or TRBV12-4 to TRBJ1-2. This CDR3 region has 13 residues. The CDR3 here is CASSYGEYYGYTF.

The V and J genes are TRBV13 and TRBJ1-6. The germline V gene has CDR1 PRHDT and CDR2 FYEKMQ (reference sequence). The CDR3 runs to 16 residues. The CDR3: CASSLAGREYNSPLHF.

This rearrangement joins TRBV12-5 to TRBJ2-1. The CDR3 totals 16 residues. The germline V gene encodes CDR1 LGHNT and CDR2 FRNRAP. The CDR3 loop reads CASGPNPGSSYNEQFF.

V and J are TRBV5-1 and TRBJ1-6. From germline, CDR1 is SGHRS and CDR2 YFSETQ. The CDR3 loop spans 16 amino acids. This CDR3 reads CASSLSGIDYNSPLHF.

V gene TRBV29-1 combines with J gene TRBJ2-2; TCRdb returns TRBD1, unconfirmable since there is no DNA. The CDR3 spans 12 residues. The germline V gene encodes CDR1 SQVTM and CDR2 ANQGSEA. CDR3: CSVGGRGGELFF.

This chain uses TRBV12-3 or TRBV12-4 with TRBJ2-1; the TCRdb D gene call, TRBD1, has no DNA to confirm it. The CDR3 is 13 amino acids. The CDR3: CASSLRDREGQFF.

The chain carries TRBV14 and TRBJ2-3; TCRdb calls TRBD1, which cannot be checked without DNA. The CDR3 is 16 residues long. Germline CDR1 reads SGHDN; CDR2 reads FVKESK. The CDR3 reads CASSQRDSPSTDTQYF.

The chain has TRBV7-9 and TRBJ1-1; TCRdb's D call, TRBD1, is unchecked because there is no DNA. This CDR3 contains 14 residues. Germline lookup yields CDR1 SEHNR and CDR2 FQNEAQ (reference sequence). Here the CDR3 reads CASSANRGVPEAFF.

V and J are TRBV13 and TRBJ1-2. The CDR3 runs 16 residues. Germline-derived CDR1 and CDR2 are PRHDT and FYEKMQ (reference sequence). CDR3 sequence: CASSLVGSMTNYGYTF. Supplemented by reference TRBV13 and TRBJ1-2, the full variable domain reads AAGVIQSPRHLIKEKRETATLKCYPIPRHDTVYWYQQGPGQDPQFLISFYEKMQSDKGSIPDRFSAQQFSDYHSELNMSSLELGDSALYFCASSLVGSMTNYGYTFGSGTRLTVV.

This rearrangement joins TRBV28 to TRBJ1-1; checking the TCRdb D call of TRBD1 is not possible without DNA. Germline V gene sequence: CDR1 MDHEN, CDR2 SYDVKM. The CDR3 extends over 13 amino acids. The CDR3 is CATAGTPNTEAFF. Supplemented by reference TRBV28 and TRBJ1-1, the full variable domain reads DVKVTQSSRYLVKRTGEKVFLECVQDMDHENMFWYRQDPGLGLRLIYFSYDVKMKEKGDIPEGYSVSREKKERFSLILESASTNQTSMYLCATAGTPNTEAFFGQGTRLTVV.